The next 11 T cell receptor beta chains were all read from a single sample in a study of blood T cell repertoires in COVID-19. Sequencing used immunoSEQ multiplex PCR; TCRdb keeps in-frame clones, though not all of them. The data contain around 200,000 clones, about 80% of them seen just once; the ten biggest clones take up approximately 2.4%. Sequencing was carried out using peripheral blood. These receptors all stem from a human donor with acute or convalescent COVID-19. The donor label of this sample is uncertain.

As DNA, the CDR3 is TGTGCCAGCAGCTTAGATCCTACCGGTTACTTACTACCCTACGAGCAGTACTTC. It encodes CASSLDPTGYLLPYEQYF. The V call is TRBV11-2, the J call TRBJ2-7; D is unclear. This CDR3 region has 18 residues. The germline V and J ends were trimmed by 0 bases and 2 bases, with 20 bases remaining between them. CDR1 is SGHAT, CDR2 FQNNGV, per germline.

This chain connects TRBV6-1 to TRBJ1-4; 9 bases match TRBD1. After removal of 2 bases from V and 8 bases from J, the junction contained 3 bases not matched to a gene. Germline CDR1 reads MNHNS; CDR2 reads SASEGT. The CDR3 runs 14 residues. CDR3 region: CASSERDREEKLFF. For the CDR3, the DNA is TGTGCCAGCAGTGAAAGGGACAGGGAAGAAAAACTGTTTTTT.

The J gene is TRBJ1-5, the V gene TRBV6-1; D remains unclear. V was pared by 3 bases and J by 2 bases, with 8 bases between. The CDR3 contains 14 residues. The germline CDR1 and CDR2 sequences are MNHNS and SASEGT. CDR3 protein: CASSDLGGNQPQHF. In DNA form, the CDR3 reads TGTGCCAGCAGTGACCTAGGCGGCAATCAGCCCCAGCATTTT.

This clone has more than one count but fewer than ten. The chain has TRBV7-9 and TRBJ1-2; no clear D gene. CDR3 length equals 14 residues. From germline, CDR1 is SEHNR and CDR2 FQNEAQ (reference sequence). V was clipped by 5 bases and J by 4 bases, with 14 bases between them. The CDR3 sequence is CASSPSEPGYGYTF. DNA for the CDR3: TGTGCCAGCAGCCCTAGCGAGCCAGGCTATGGCTACACCTTC.

The chain links TRBV5-1 to TRBJ1-1; weak D call: TRBD1 (6 bases). The CDR3 has 14 residues. Germline V gives CDR1 SGHRS, CDR2 YFSETQ. The V and J ends lost 0 bases and 7 bases respectively, with 13 bases between them. CDR3 loop: CASSLVAGANEAFF. As DNA, the CDR3 is TGCGCCAGCAGCTTGGTAGCAGGGGCTAATGAAGCTTTCTTT.

This sequence joins TRBV27 and TRBJ1-3; a weak D match, TRBD1 (6 bases). V gave up 2 bases and J gave up 3 bases, with 14 bases separating them. This CDR3 has 16 residues. CDR1 MNHEY and CDR2 SMNVEV come from the germline V gene (reference sequence). The CDR3 here is CASSLEGRTDGNTIYF. The DNA for the CDR3 is TGTGCCAGCAGTTTAGAGGGACGGACAGATGGAAACACCATATATTTT.

This clone has a single count. This chain uses TRBV6-5 with TRBJ2-7; a possible D gene is TRBD2 (6 bases). Trimming left V 5 bases short and J 3 bases short, with 17 bases between. Germline CDR1 is MNHEY and CDR2 is SVGAGI. The CDR3 is 15 amino acids. In DNA form, the CDR3 reads TGTGCCAGCAGTAACGGGTGGGACTCCAACTACGAGCAGTACTTC. Protein sequence: CASSNGWDSNYEQYF.

V usage is TRBV7-9 and J usage is TRBJ2-7; possibly TRBD2 for D (5 bases). CDR3 length equals 14 residues. The germline V gene has CDR1 SEHNR and CDR2 FQNEAQ (reference sequence). Between the trimmed V and J ends, which lost 3 bases and 4 bases, there was a span of 13 bases. CDR3 protein: CASSFGIQRYEQYF. CDR3 DNA: TGTGCCAGCAGCTTCGGGATCCAGCGATACGAGCAGTACTTC.

This clone was counted many times. J is TRBJ2-1 and V is TRBV29-1, with D hard to call. V was clipped by 8 bases and J by 6 bases, with 8 bases between them. Per germline, CDR1 SQVTM and CDR2 ANQGSEA. This CDR3 has 10 residues. The CDR3 nucleotides read TGCAGCTTAGTAATCAATGAGCAGTTCTTC. Protein sequence: CSLVINEQFF.

The rearrangement joins TRBV3-1 (or the pseudogene TRBV3-2) to TRBJ1-6, with TRBD1 identical over 7 bases. V gave up 3 bases and J gave up 9 bases; unmatched junction bases: 5. CDR1 and CDR2 (germline): LGHDT, YNNKEL (reference sequence). CDR3 length equals 14 residues. CDR3 nucleotides: TGTGCCAGCAGCCACACAGGGGACGGTTCACCCCTCCACTTT. This gives the protein CASSHTGDGSPLHF.

V is TRBV5-1 and J is TRBJ2-7, with 9 bases matching TRBD1. The germline gives CDR1 SGHRS, CDR2 YFSETQ. There are 15 residues in the CDR3. V was pared by 0 bases and J by 5 bases, with 6 bases of the junction left unmatched. The CDR3 region is CASSLAGTGIHEQYF. The CDR3 DNA reads TGCGCCAGCAGCTTGGCCGGGACAGGGATCCACGAGCAGTACTTC.